This T cell receptor (beta chain) was profiled in a study of blood T cell repertoires in COVID-19. Study-wide context: The origin of the acute and convalescent COVID-19 samples was the United States, Italy and Spain. Sample material is recorded as cDNA or gDNA derived from T cells, B-cell-depleted T cells, or PBMCs.

The germline V gene encodes CDR1 SGHAT and CDR2 FQNNGV. This CDR3 spans 16 amino acids. Between the trimmed V and J ends, which lost 1 base and 1 base, there was a span of 13 bases. Sequenced by immunoSEQ multiplex PCR; TCRdb stores in-frame clones only, minus some. Counted here are under 85,000 clones, around 83% occurring once; the ten biggest clones make up around 3.3%. J is TRBJ1-1 and V is TRBV11-2; no clear D. Source material: peripheral blood. The TCR was taken from a man aged 50-59 years with acute or convalescent COVID-19. The chain's CDR3 is CASSLGLLVTNTEAFF. CDR3 DNA sequence: TGTGCCAGCAGCTTAGGACTGCTAGTCACGAACACTGAAGCTTTCTTT.